Each of the 5 T cell receptor beta chains below was sequenced from the same sample in a study of T cells expressing NK-cell markers. From its re-call of the 5' RACE reads, TCRdb lists each CDR3 protein once, without DNA. This listing includes some 600,000 distinct CDR3 sequences. The material sequenced was blood T cells: a sorted CD56 or NKG2C T cell subset, CD4+ or CD8+ T cells, or bulk PBMC T cells (not recorded which). These receptors were taken from a man younger than 30 in good health.

The chain joins TRBV5-1 to TRBJ2-1; TCRdb selects TRBD2, and the lack of DNA leaves this call unchecked. The CDR3 loop spans 14 amino acids. Germline-derived CDR1 and CDR2 are SGHRS and YFSETQ. CDR3 amino acids: CASSSSTGEGEQFF.

This chain joins TRBV2 and TRBJ2-1. CDR3 length equals 13 residues. CDR1 SNHLY and CDR2 FYNNEI come from the germline V gene. CDR3 loop: CARHGSENNEQFF.

This sequence joins TRBV24-1 and TRBJ2-2; the D call of TRBD2 rests on TCRdb alone, since no DNA is present to check it. The germline V gene has CDR1 KGHDR and CDR2 SFDVKD. This CDR3 is built from 14 residues. This CDR3 is CATSDRTRSGELFF.

This chain connects TRBV5-1 to TRBJ2-7; TCRdb's assignment of TRBD2 cannot be checked, as there is no DNA. CDR3 length: 15 amino acids. Germline V gives CDR1 SGHRS, CDR2 YFSETQ. The CDR3: CASSLVTSGSHEQYF. Looking up the rest from reference TRBV5-1 and TRBJ2-7 gives the full variable domain: KAGVTQTPRYLIKTRGQQVTLSCSPISGHRSVSWYQQTPGQGLQFLFEYFSETQRNKGNFPGRFSGRQFSNSRSEMNVSTLELGDSALYLCASSLVTSGSHEQYFGPGTRLTVT.

The chain carries TRBV20-1 and TRBJ1-2. This CDR3 contains 15 residues. Germline CDR1 is DFQATT and CDR2 is SNEGSKA (reference sequence). The CDR3 sequence is CSARPRRDLGYGYTF.